This TCR beta chain was recovered during a study of cytomegalovirus exposure and HLA in healthy donors. Notes on the study in general: For TCR beta chains, V- and J-gene trimming was later linked to a missense DCLRE1C variant.

In the PCR, 60 Vbeta and 13 Jbeta primers were used. Libraries were prepared by immunoSEQ multiplex PCR; TCRdb keeps only in-frame clonotypes and omits some of them. Of 60,000 to 75,000 clones in the sample, 72% were seen once. The CDR3 contains 13 residues. With 3 bases removed from V and 6 bases from J, the gap between germline ends came to 11 bases. Notes on this clone: What it binds is not known.

The chain combines TRBV23-1 with TRBJ1-2; the D is unclear. TRBV23-1 is an ORF; its function is uncertain. The TCR comes from a woman aged 40-49 years in good health and CMV-seropositive. The sample taken for sequencing was PBMCs. The CDR3 DNA sequence: TGCGCCAGCAGTCAGTTCACGATAGATGGCTACACCTTC. It encodes CASSQFTIDGYTF.